This TCR beta chain was documented in a study of cytomegalovirus exposure and HLA in healthy donors. Use of 60 Vbeta and 13 Jbeta primers characterized the PCR. Generated by immunoSEQ multiplex PCR, the TCRdb table keeps only in-frame clones and is missing some. The table shows 120,000 to 150,000 clones, with roughly three quarters occurring only once. This CDR3 is 17 amino acids long. Germline V lookup: CDR1 SGHNT, CDR2 YYREEE (reference sequence). Trimming at V came to 1 base and at J to 7 bases, leaving 11 bases not matched to a gene. Concerning this clone itself: The target antigen is unknown.

Study-wide results and caveats: TCR beta chain V- and J-gene trimming was linked, in a later analysis, to a missense variant in DCLRE1C. Earlier analysis found most TCR beta V segments productive about 87% or about 30% of the time.

The rearrangement links TRBV5-4 to TRBJ1-6; 7 bases line up with TRBD1. The TCR was taken from a female donor in good health and CMV-seronegative. The sample consisted of PBMCs. CDR3 region: CASSLFVEVTGNSPLHF. Written as DNA, the CDR3 is TGTGCCAGCAGCTTGTTTGTTGAAGTGACAGGGAATTCACCCCTCCACTTT.